This T cell receptor (beta chain) derives from a study of spatial heterogeneity in lung cancer. J lost 4 bases, V lost 6 bases, and 8 bases had no gene match. The CDR3 has 14 amino acids. Germline V gives CDR1 MDHEN, CDR2 SYDVKM. Time point of the sample: blood at routine non-recurrence follow-up after resection. Whole RNA was taken from tumor, nontumor lung or frozen PBMC; it was then sequenced unsorted. TCRdb passed the 5' RACE reads through MiXCR, listing each CDR3 protein once. The top ten clones hold 35% to 45% of a sample with fewer than 60,000 distinct CDR3 sequences, around 7% of them seen once. This clonotype was seen many times.

This rearrangement joins TRBV28 to TRBJ1-2, with TRBD1 identical over 7 bases. This TCR was sampled from a female donor with early-stage non-small cell lung cancer. The source was PBMCs, collected at follow-up. CDR3 nucleotide sequence: TGTGCCAGCAGCTTGACAGGGCCAGGCTATGGCTACACCTTC. Amino acid sequence: CASSLTGPGYGYTF.